What follows describes a single T cell receptor (beta chain). Its antigen is unknown. Base quality data are lacking; no much larger clone is found one base away. Library prep was done by the immunoSEQ multiplex PCR assay. As for the authors' bioinformatics: A statistical classification framework was built to diagnose cytomegalovirus status from the catalog of TCR beta chain sequences. Not all clones reach the TCRdb copy of this immuneACCESS table, which keeps in-frame sequences only. Checked studies attribute under half of the gap to unresolved V genes and leave the rest unexplained. For V, J and clone size, that table is used; D and trimming come from the DNA. In this sample the table shows tens of thousands of clones, approximately 97% of which occur a single time. Around 1.6% of the sample is held by the ten biggest clonotypes. The germline ends are 17 bases apart after V is trimmed by 4 bases and J by 4 bases. CDR1 and CDR2, per the germline V gene, are MNHEY and SVGAGI. The CDR3, from cysteine to phenylalanine, totals 16 residues. The DNA shown is the 48-base CDR3, in frame from base 1.

This sample was taken from a study of cytomegalovirus exposure and HLA in healthy donors (dated by TCRdb to about 2017). Broadly, across the study: According to a later analysis, the roughly 120 validation repertoires were produced on the same platform as the roughly 700 repertoires of the first cohort. High-throughput TCR immunosequencing, statistical association of individual TCRs with disease status, and machine learning were combined to predict cytomegalovirus infection status. The study aimed to test whether cataloging public T cell receptors could reveal signatures of past pathogen exposure. A separate validation cohort of about 110 different subjects was used in addition to the approximately 700-subject first cohort.

The donors were included in the validation cohort of around 120 subjects, a group kept apart from the roughly 700-subject first cohort. General findings and caveats noted by the study authors: Subsequent analysis determined that TCRs grouped into clusters in the first cohort also showed a tendency toward co-occurrence across the roughly 130 validation repertoires, and 85% to 95% of cluster scores exceeded 0. The authors suggested that the approach could potentially be extended to other disease states and immunological phenotypes. A total of 150 or so TCR beta chains were listed by the study as associated with cytomegalovirus. The validation cohort had no HLA typing available for a later analysis, so co-occurrence within that cohort was assessed over all 130 or so repertoires. While some public TCRs were present in many individuals, most TCR sequences turned up only very rarely across donors. Cytomegalovirus status was reported to be diagnosed by the classifier with high specificity and sensitivity in both the original and validation cohorts. In vitro tests confirmed that three of the cytomegalovirus-associated TCR beta chains recognize cytomegalovirus antigens.

The receptor was isolated from a woman under 30 in good health and CMV-seropositive. The chain links TRBV6-5 with TRBJ1-3, and TRBD1 may be the D gene, going by 6 matching bases. The sequenced material came from PBMCs. CDR3 reads: CASSSNPTGKGNTIYF. The DNA sequence is TGTGCCAGCAGTTCCAACCCCACAGGGAAGGGAAACACCATATATTTT.